These 21 T cell receptor beta chains were all obtained from the same sample, sequenced in a study of blood T cell repertoires in COVID-19. Only in-frame clones appear in the TCRdb table, and some are missing; sequencing was by immunoSEQ multiplex PCR. The sample has about 200,000 clones; 70% to 90% are singletons. The sample taken for sequencing was PBMCs or T cells enriched from blood (not recorded which). These receptors were taken from a woman in her 30s who had been exposed to COVID-19.

The J gene is TRBJ2-7, the V gene TRBV11-3, with 11 bases aligning to TRBD1. The junction had 6 bases not matched to a gene; V was cut back by 5 bases and J by 3 bases. CDR3 length: 15 residues. Per germline, CDR1 SGHNT and CDR2 YENEEA. CDR3 protein: CASSEPGQGVYEQYF. The CDR3 nucleotides read TGTGCCAGCAGCGAACCGGGACAGGGGGTCTACGAGCAGTACTTC.

The chain recombines TRBV27 with TRBJ2-1; a weak D match, TRBD1 (5 bases). Germline V gives CDR1 MNHEY, CDR2 SMNVEV (reference sequence). CDR3 size: 13 residues. Trimming cost V 3 bases and J 4 bases, with 7 bases left between them. The CDR3 nucleotides read TGTGCCAGCAGTTTGACAGAATACAATGAGCAGTTCTTC. Translation gives CASSLTEYNEQFF.

This chain uses TRBV2 with TRBJ1-2; D unclear. The germline CDR1 and CDR2 sequences are SNHLY and FYNNEI. There are 13 residues in the CDR3. Trimming shortened V by 6 bases and J by 8 bases, and 16 bases separated the two germline ends. The CDR3 region is CASRPDGPGGYTF. CDR3 bases: TGTGCCAGCAGGCCCGACGGGCCGGGAGGCTACACCTTC.

The rearrangement joins TRBV7-6 to TRBJ2-1, with a possible D match to TRBD1 (6 bases). This CDR3 spans 17 amino acids. Trimming pared 2 bases from V and 2 bases from J, leaving 16 bases between. Germline V gene data show CDR1 as SGHVS and CDR2 as FNYEAQ. This CDR3 is CASSLFYVQGTYNEQFF. Here the CDR3 DNA reads TGTGCCAGCAGCTTATTTTACGTACAGGGCACCTACAATGAGCAGTTCTTC.

The chain couples TRBV3-1 (or the pseudogene TRBV3-2) to TRBJ2-7, with 10 bases aligning to TRBD1. From germline, CDR1 is LGHDT and CDR2 YNNKEL (reference sequence). Trimming cost V 2 bases and J 5 bases; bases outside gene matches: 6. The CDR3 covers 15 residues. Here the CDR3 reads CASSQSGTGVNEQYF. CDR3 bases: TGTGCCAGCAGCCAATCCGGGACAGGGGTTAACGAGCAGTACTTC.

The chain employs TRBV5-1 and TRBJ1-2; no reliable D call. V gave up 4 bases and J gave up 4 bases, with 14 bases separating them. Germline values: CDR1 SGHRS, CDR2 YFSETQ. The CDR3 extends over 14 amino acids. The CDR3 region has the DNA TGCGCCAGCAGCCCAAAGGAGGGAACCTATGGCTACACCTTC. Translated, it gives CASSPKEGTYGYTF. The full variable domain, its missing parts supplied by reference TRBV5-1 and TRBJ1-2, is KAGVTQTPRYLIKTRGQQVTLSCSPISGHRSVSWYQQTPGQGLQFLFEYFSETQRNKGNFPGRFSGRQFSNSRSEMNVSTLELGDSALYLCASSPKEGTYGYTFGSGTRLTVV.

The V gene is TRBV2, the J gene TRBJ1-2; TRBD1 matches at 8 bases. V trimming: 7 bases; J trimming: 5 bases; junction bases outside the gene matches: 9. Germline V gene sequence: CDR1 SNHLY, CDR2 FYNNEI. The CDR3 totals 14 residues. The CDR3 nucleotides read TGTGCCAGCACTTGGCAGGGGGCATCATATGGCTACACCTTC. This gives the protein CASTWQGASYGYTF.

This clone occurred once. The chain joins TRBV10-3 to TRBJ2-1, with 15 bases lining up with TRBD2. Germline trimming cut 6 bases from V and 9 bases from J; bases unmatched to any gene: 6. Germline loops: CDR1 ENHRY, CDR2 SYGVKD. The CDR3 runs 15 residues. The CDR3 nucleotides read TGTGCCATCAGGCGGACTAGCGGGGGGGCCGGTGAGCAGTTCTTC. This sequence encodes CAIRRTSGGAGEQFF.

The gene calls are TRBV27 and TRBJ1-6, with D perhaps matching TRBD1 (6 bases). The ends were cut back, 0 bases at V and 4 bases at J, with 10 bases in the middle. The CDR3 runs 16 residues. Germline V gene data show CDR1 as MNHEY and CDR2 as SMNVEV (reference sequence). CDR3 nucleotides: TGTGCCAGCAGTTTATCTGGGACAACTTATAATTCACCCCTCCACTTT. It translates to CASSLSGTTYNSPLHF.

This chain's CDR3 is CASSPVRYEQYF. The CDR3 DNA sequence: TGTGCCAGCTCCCCAGTTCGCTACGAGCAGTACTTC. The gene calls are TRBV2 and TRBJ2-7; D unclear. Trimming stripped 8 bases from V and 3 bases from J, with 11 bases between. The CDR3 has 12 residues. The germline gives CDR1 SNHLY, CDR2 FYNNEI.

The V and J genes are TRBV19 and TRBJ2-6, with D possibly TRBD1 on 6 matching bases. The V end lost 10 bases, the J end lost 2 bases, and 9 bases lay between the germline ends. Germline CDR1 and CDR2: LNHDA and SQIVND (reference sequence). The CDR3 is 13 amino acids. Written as DNA, the CDR3 is TGTGCCACACGGACAGCTGGGGCCAACGTCCTGACTTTC. This sequence encodes CATRTAGANVLTF.

V usage is TRBV11-2 and J usage is TRBJ1-6; D not resolved. Germline CDR1 reads SGHAT; CDR2 reads FQNNGV. V lost 5 bases and J 6 bases, leaving 8 bases between the germline ends. This CDR3 is 13 amino acids long. The CDR3 sequence is CASSQKRNSPLHF. The DNA of the CDR3 is TGTGCCAGCAGCCAGAAACGTAATTCACCCCTCCACTTT.

This chain uses TRBV6-5 with TRBJ1-2; D possibly corresponds to TRBD1 (6 bases). V gave up 6 bases and J gave up 4 bases, with 12 bases separating them. The CDR3 loop spans 13 amino acids. CDR1 and CDR2 from the germline V gene are MNHEY and SVGAGI. CDR3 protein: CASRMTGFYGYTF. DNA of the CDR3: TGTGCCAGCAGGATGACAGGCTTCTATGGCTACACCTTC.

The chain couples TRBV12-3 or TRBV12-4 to TRBJ2-7, with 11 bases lining up with TRBD2. Trimming took 6 bases from V and 10 from J; bases not matched to a gene: 8. This CDR3 is 13 amino acids long. This CDR3 is CASRNSGGAVQYF. The CDR3, as DNA: TGTGCCAGCAGGAATAGCGGGGGGGCCGTTCAGTACTTC.

In its sample, this clone was seen once. V and J are TRBV4-2 and TRBJ1-5; possible D gene TRBD1, 6 bases. V was shortened by 2 bases and J by 5 bases, with 13 bases between the two germline ends. This CDR3 is 15 amino acids long. Germline loops: CDR1 LGHNA, CDR2 YNFKEQ. CDR3 in amino acids: CASSQLHRADQPQHF. In DNA, the CDR3 is TGTGCCAGCAGCCAACTACACAGGGCTGATCAGCCCCAGCATTTT.

The rearrangement uses TRBV12-5 and TRBJ2-7; D is possibly TRBD2 (6 bases). The CDR3 loop spans 14 amino acids. Germline V gene sequence: CDR1 LGHNT, CDR2 FRNRAP. V was clipped by 4 bases and J by 0 bases, with 10 bases between them. CDR3 sequence (DNA): TGTGCTAGTGGTTCGGGCGGGGACTCCTACGAGCAGTACTTC. This encodes CASGSGGDSYEQYF. The whole variable domain, filled in from reference TRBV12-5 and TRBJ2-7, reads DARVTQTPRHKVTEMGQEVTMRCQPILGHNTVFWYRQTMMQGLELLAYFRNRAPLDDSGMPKDRFSAEMPDATLATLKIQPSEPRDSAVYFCASGSGGDSYEQYFGPGTRLTVT.

This rearrangement joins TRBV3-1 (or the pseudogene TRBV3-2) to TRBJ1-2; D remains unclear. This CDR3 spans 12 amino acids. Germline lookup yields CDR1 LGHDT and CDR2 YNNKEL (reference sequence). V was trimmed by 2 bases and J by 7 bases, leaving 8 bases between them. The CDR3 loop reads CASSQLGGGYTF. In DNA, the CDR3 is TGTGCCAGCAGCCAATTGGGAGGTGGCTACACCTTC.

The chain is built from TRBV2 and TRBJ2-3; D might be TRBD1 (5 bases). Trimming pared 6 bases from V and 1 base from J, leaving 20 bases between. The length of the CDR3 is 17 residues. CDR1 is SNHLY and CDR2 is FYNNEI in the germline V gene. This CDR3 is CASRTSGFGPRTDTQYF. The CDR3, as DNA: TGTGCCAGCAGAACGTCAGGGTTCGGGCCTCGCACAGATACGCAGTATTTT.

This clone occurred once. The J gene is TRBJ2-7, the V gene TRBV19; TRBD1 is a possible D gene (5 bases). The CDR3 has 13 residues. V shed 8 bases and J shed 0 bases, with 11 bases lying between them. The germline V gene encodes CDR1 LNHDA and CDR2 SQIVND (reference sequence). CDR3 bases: TGTGCCAGTTCGACAGACAACTCCTACGAGCAGTACTTC. It encodes CASSTDNSYEQYF.

CDR3 DNA: TGTGCCACCGCCGCGCGGGTCGCTTACGAGCAGTACTTC. Translated, it gives CATAARVAYEQYF. This sequence joins TRBV19 and TRBJ2-7, with a possible D match to TRBD2 (5 bases). V lost 10 bases and J lost 4, with 17 bases in between. From germline, CDR1 is LNHDA and CDR2 SQIVND (reference sequence). This CDR3 region has 13 residues.

CDR3 bases: TGTGCCACCAGTGCATCAGGGGGCGCGGGAGCCGGGGCCAACGTCCTGACTTTC. Translating gives CATSASGGAGAGANVLTF. The gene calls are TRBV24-1 and TRBJ2-6, with D maybe TRBD1 (8 bases). V lost 5 bases, J lost 4 bases, and 20 bases lay in between. From germline, CDR1 is KGHDR and CDR2 SFDVKD. This CDR3 comprises 18 residues.